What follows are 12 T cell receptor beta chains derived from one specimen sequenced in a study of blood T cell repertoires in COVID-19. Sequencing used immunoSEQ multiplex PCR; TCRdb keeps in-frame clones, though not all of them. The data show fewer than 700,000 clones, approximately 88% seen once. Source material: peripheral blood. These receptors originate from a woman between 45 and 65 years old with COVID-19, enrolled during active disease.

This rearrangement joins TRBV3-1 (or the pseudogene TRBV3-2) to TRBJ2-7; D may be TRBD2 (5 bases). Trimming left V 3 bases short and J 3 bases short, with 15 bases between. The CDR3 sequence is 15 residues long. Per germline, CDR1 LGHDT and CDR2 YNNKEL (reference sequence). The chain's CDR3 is CASSQGAQPDYEQYF. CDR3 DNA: TGTGCCAGCAGCCAGGGAGCCCAACCCGACTACGAGCAGTACTTC.

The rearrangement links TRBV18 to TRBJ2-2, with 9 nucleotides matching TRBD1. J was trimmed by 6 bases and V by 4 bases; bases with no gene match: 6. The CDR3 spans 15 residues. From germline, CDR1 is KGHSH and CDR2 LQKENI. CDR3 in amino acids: CASSLGQGPPGELFF. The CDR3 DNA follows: TGTGCCAGCTCACTGGGACAGGGCCCTCCCGGGGAGCTGTTTTTT.

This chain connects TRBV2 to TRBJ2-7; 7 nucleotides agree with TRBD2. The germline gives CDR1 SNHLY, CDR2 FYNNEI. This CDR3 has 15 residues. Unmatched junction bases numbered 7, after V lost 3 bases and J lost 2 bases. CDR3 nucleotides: TGTGCCAGCAGTGAGTGGGAGGGGCCAACCTACGAGCAGTACTTC. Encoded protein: CASSEWEGPTYEQYF.

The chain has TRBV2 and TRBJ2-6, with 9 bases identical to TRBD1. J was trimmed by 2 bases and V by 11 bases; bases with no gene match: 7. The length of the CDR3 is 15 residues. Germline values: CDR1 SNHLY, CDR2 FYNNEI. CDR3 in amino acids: CAAGGQGPGANVLTF. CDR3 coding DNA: TGTGCCGCCGGGGGACAGGGTCCTGGGGCCAACGTCCTGACTTTC. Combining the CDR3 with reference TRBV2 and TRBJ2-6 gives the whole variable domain EPEVTQTPSHQVTQMGQEVILRCVPISNHLYFYWYRQILGQKVEFLVSFYNNEISEKSEIFDDQFSVERPDGSNFTLKIRSTKLEDSAMYFCAAGGQGPGANVLTFGAGSRLTVL.

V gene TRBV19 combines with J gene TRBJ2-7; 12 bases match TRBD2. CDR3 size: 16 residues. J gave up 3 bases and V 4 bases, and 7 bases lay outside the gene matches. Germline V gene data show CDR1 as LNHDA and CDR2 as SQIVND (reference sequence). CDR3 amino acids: CASSSRLAGASYEQYF. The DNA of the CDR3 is TGTGCCAGTAGTAGCAGACTAGCGGGGGCCAGCTACGAGCAGTACTTC. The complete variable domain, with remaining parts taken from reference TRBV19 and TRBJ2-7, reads DGGITQSPKYLFRKEGQNVTLSCEQNLNHDAMYWYRQDPGQGLRLIYYSQIVNDFQKGDIAEGYSVSREKKESFPLTVTSAQKNPTAFYLCASSSRLAGASYEQYFGPGTRLTVT.

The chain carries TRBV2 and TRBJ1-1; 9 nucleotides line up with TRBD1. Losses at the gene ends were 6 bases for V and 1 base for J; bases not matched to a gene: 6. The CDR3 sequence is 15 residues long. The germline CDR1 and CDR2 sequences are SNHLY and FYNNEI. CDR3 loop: CASRWTTGGNTEAFF. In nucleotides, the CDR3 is TGTGCCAGCAGATGGACGACAGGGGGGAACACTGAAGCTTTCTTT.

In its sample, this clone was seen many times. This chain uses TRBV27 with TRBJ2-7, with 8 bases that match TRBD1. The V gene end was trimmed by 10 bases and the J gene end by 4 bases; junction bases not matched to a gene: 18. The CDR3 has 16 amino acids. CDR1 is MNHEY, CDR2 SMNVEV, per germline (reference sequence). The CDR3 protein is CATLRLSDRVGYEQYF. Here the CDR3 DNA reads TGTGCCACCCTACGCCTATCGGACAGGGTTGGGTACGAGCAGTACTTC.

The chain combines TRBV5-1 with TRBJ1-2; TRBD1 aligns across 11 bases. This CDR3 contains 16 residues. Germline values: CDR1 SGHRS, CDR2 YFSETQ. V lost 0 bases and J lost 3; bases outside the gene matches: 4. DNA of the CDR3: TGCGCCAGCAGCTTGGGAGGGACAGGGGGTGACTATGGCTACACCTTC. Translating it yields CASSLGGTGGDYGYTF.

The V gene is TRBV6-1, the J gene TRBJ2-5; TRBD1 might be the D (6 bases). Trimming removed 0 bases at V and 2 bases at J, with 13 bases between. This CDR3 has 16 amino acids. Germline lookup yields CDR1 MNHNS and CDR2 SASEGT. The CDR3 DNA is TGTGCCAGCAGTGAAGCGGTTATGGGGGCACAAGAGACCCAGTACTTC. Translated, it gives CASSEAVMGAQETQYF.

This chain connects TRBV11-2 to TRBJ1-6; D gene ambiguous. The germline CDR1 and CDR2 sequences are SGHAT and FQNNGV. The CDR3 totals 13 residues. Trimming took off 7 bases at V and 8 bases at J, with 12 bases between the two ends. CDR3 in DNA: TGTGCCAGCACCTCGACCGGGGATTCACCCCTCCACTTT. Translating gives CASTSTGDSPLHF.

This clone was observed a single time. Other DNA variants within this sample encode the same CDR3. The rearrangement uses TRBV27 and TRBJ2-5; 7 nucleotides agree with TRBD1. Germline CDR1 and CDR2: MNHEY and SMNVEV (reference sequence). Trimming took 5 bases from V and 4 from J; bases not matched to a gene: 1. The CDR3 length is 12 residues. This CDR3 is CASSPGGETQYF. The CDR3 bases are TGTGCCAGCAGTCCAGGGGGAGAGACCCAGTACTTC.

DNA of the CDR3: TGTGCCAGCAGCGTCCAGGGGGGCCGAAACACCATATATTTT. Protein sequence: CASSVQGGRNTIYF. This sequence joins TRBV9 and TRBJ1-3; TRBD1 matches at 7 bases. V dropped 2 bases and J dropped 5; count of bases not matched to a gene: 4. Germline CDR1 SGDLS, CDR2 YYNGEE. The CDR3 is 14 amino acids.